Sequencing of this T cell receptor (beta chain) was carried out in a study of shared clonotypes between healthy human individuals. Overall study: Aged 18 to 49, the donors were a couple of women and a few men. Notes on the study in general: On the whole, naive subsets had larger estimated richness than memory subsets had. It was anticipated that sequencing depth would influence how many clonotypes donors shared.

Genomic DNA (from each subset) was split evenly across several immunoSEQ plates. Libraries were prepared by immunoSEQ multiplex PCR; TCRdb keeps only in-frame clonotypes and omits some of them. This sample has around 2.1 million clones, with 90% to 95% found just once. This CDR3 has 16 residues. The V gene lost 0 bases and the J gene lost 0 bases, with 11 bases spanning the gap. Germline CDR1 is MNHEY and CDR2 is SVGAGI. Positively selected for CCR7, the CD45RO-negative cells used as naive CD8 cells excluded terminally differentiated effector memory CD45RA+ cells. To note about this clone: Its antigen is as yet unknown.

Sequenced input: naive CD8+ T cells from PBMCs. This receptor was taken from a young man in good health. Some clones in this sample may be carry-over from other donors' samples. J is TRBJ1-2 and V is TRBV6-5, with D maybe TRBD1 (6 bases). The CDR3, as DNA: TGTGCCAGCAGTTACTCTTTGACAGGAGCTAACTATGGCTACACCTTC. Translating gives CASSYSLTGANYGYTF.